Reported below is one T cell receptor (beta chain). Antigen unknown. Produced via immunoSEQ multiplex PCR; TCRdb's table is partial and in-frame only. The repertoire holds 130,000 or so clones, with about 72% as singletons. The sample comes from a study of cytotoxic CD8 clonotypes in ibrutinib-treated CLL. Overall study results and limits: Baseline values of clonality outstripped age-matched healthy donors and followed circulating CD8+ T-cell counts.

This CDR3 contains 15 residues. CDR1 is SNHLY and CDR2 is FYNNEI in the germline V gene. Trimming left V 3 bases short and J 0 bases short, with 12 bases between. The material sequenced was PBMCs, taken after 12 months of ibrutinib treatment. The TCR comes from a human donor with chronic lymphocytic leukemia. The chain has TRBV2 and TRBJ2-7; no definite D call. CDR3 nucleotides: TGTGCCAGCAGTGAGGACGCGGCCACCTCCTACGAGCAGTACTTC. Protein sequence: CASSEDAATSYEQYF.